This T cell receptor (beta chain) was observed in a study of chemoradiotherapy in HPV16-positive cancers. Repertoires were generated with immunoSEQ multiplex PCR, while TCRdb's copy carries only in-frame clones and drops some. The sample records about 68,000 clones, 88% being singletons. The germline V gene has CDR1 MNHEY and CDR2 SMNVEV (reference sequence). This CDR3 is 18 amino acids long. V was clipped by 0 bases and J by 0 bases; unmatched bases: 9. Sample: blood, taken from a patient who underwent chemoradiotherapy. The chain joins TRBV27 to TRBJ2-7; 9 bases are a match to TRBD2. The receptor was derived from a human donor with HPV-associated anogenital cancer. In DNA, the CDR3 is TGTGCCAGCAGTTTATCGAGGGGCCTAGCGGGGCTCTCCTACGAGCAGTACTTC. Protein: CASSLSRGLAGLSYEQYF.